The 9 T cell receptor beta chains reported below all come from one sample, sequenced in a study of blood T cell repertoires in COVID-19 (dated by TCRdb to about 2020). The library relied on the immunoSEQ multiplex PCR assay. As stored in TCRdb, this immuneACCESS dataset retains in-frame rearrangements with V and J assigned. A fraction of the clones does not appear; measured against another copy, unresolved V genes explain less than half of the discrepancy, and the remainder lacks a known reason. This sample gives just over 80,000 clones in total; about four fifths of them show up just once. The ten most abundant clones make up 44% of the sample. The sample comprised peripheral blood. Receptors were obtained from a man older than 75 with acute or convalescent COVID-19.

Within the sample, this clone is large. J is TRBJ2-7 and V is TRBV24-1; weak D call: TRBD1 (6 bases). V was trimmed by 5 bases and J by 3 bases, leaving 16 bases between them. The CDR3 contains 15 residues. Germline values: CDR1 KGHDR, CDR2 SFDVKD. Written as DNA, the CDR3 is TGTGCCACCAGTGCCTCGGGACAAAGTCTCTACGAGCAGTACTTC. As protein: CATSASGQSLYEQYF.

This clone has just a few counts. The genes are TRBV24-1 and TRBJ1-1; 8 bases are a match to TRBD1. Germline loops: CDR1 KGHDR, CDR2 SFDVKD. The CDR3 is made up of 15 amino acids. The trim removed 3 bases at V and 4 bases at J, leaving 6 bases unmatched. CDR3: CATSDDRGGSTEAFF. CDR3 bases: TGTGCCACCAGTGATGACAGGGGAGGATCCACTGAAGCTTTCTTT.

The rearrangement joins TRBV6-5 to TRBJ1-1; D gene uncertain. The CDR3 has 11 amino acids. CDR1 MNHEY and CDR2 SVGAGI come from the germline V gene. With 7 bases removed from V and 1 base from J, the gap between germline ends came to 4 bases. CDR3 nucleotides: TGTGCCAGCAACGGGAACACTGAAGCTTTCTTT. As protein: CASNGNTEAFF.

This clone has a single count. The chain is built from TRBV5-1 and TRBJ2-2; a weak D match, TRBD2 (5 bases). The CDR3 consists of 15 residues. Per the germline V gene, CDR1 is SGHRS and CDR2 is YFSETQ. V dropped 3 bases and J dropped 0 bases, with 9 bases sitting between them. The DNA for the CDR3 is TGCGCCAGCAGCTCGGGGAGCGCGAACACCGGGGAGCTGTTTTTT. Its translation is CASSSGSANTGELFF.

The CDR3 is CAWSVSGGPQHF. The CDR3 nucleotides read TGTGCCTGGAGTGTAAGCGGGGGGCCCCAGCATTTT. The chain combines TRBV30 with TRBJ1-5; possible D gene TRBD1, 5 bases. The V end lost 0 bases, the J end lost 9 bases, and 9 bases lay between the germline ends. Germline CDR1 reads GTSNPN; CDR2 reads SVGIG (reference sequence). The CDR3 length is 12 residues.

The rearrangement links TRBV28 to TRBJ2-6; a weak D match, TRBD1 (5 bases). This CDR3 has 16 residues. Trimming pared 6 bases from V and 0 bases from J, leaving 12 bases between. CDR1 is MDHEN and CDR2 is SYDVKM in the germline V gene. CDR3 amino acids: CASSSRQYSGANVLTF. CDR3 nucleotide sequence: TGTGCCAGCAGCTCTAGACAGTACTCTGGGGCCAACGTCCTGACTTTC.

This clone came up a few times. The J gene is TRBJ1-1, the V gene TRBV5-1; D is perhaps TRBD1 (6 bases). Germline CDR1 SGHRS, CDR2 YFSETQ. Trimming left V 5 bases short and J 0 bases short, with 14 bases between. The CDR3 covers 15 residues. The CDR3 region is CASSYSTGLNTEAFF. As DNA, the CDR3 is TGCGCCAGCAGTTATTCGACAGGCTTGAACACTGAAGCTTTCTTT. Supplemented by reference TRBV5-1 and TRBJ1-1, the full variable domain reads KAGVTQTPRYLIKTRGQQVTLSCSPISGHRSVSWYQQTPGQGLQFLFEYFSETQRNKGNFPGRFSGRQFSNSRSEMNVSTLELGDSALYLCASSYSTGLNTEAFFGQGTRLTVV.

The CDR3 here is CASAFGQGAREQYF. CDR3 in DNA: TGTGCCAGCGCCTTTGGACAGGGGGCTCGAGAGCAGTACTTC. V usage is TRBV3-1 (or the pseudogene TRBV3-2) and J usage is TRBJ2-7, with 11 positions matching TRBD1. The V and J ends lost 8 bases and 7 bases, in that order; junction bases with no gene match: 10. Germline CDR1 reads LGHDT; CDR2 reads YNNKEL (reference sequence). This CDR3 is built from 14 residues.

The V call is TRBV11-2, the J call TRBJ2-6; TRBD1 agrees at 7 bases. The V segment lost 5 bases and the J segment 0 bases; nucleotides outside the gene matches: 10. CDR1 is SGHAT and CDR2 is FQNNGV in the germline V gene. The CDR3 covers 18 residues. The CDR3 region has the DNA TGTGCCAGCAGCCCGGCCGACAGGGCCTTCTCTGGGGCCAACGTCCTGACTTTC. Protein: CASSPADRAFSGANVLTF. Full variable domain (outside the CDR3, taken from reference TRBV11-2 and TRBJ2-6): EAGVAQSPRYKIIEKRQSVAFWCNPISGHATLYWYQQILGQGPKLLIQFQNNGVVDDSQLPKDRFSAERLKGVDSTLKIQPAKLEDSAVYLCASSPADRAFSGANVLTFGAGSRLTVL.